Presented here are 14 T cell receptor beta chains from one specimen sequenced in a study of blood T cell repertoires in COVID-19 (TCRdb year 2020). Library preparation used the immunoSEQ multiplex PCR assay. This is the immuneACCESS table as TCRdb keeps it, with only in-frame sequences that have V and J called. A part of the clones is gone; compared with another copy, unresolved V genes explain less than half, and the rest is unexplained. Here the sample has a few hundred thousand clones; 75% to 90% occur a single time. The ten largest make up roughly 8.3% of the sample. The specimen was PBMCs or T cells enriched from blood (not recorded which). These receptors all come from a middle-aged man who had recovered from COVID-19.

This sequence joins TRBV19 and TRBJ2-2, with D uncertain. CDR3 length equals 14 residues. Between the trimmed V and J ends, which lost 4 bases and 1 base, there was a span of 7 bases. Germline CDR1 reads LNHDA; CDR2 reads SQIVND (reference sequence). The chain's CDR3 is CASSNSVNTGELFF. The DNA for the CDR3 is TGTGCCAGTAGTAATTCGGTGAACACCGGGGAGCTGTTTTTT.

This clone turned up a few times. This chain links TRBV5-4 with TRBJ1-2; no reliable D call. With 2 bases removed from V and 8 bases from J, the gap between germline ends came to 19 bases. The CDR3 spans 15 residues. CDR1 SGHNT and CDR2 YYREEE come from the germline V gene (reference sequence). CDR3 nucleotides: TGTGCCAGCAGCTTCATTGCGAGTGCGGGAGGGGGCTACACCTTC. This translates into CASSFIASAGGGYTF.

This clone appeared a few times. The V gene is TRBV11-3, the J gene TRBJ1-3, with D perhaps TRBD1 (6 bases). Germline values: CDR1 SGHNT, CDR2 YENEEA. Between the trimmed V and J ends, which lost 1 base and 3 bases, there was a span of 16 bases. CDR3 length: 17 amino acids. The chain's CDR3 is CASSLVRDTIFGNTIYF. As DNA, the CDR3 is TGTGCCAGCAGCTTAGTCCGGGACACGATTTTTGGAAACACCATATATTTT.

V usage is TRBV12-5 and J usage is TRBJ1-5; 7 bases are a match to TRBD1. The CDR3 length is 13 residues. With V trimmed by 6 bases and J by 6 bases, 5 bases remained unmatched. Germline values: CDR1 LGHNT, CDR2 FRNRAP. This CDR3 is CASGPGGSQPQHF. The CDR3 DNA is TGTGCTAGTGGCCCAGGGGGGAGTCAGCCCCAGCATTTT.

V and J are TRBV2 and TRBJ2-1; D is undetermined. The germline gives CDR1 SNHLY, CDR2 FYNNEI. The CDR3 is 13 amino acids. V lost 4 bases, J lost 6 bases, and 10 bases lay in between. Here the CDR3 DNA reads TGTGCCAGCAGTGTAACTCGAACCAATGAGCAGTTCTTC. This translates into CASSVTRTNEQFF. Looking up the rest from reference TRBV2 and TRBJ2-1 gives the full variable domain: EPEVTQTPSHQVTQMGQEVILRCVPISNHLYFYWYRQILGQKVEFLVSFYNNEISEKSEIFDDQFSVERPDGSNFTLKIRSTKLEDSAMYFCASSVTRTNEQFFGPGTRLTVL.

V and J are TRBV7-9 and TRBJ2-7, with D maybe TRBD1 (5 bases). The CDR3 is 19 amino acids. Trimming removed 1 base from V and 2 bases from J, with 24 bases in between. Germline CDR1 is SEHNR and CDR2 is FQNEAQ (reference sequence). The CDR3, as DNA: TGTGCCAGCAGCTTAGAGGGCCCCAGGGTTTCCCCCAAAACCTACGAGCAGTACTTC. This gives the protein CASSLEGPRVSPKTYEQYF.

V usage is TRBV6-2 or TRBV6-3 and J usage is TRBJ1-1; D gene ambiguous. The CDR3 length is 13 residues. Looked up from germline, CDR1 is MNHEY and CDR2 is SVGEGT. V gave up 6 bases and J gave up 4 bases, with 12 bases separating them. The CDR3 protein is CASSSVVRTEAFF. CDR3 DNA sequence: TGTGCCAGCAGCTCAGTCGTACGCACTGAAGCTTTCTTT.

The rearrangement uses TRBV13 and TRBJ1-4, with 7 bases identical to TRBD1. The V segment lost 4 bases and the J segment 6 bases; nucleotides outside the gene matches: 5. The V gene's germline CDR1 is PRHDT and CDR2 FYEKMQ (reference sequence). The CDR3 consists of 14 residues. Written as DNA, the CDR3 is TGTGCCAGCAGCTCGTCCAGGGGGGATGAAAAACTGTTTTTT. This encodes CASSSSRGDEKLFF.

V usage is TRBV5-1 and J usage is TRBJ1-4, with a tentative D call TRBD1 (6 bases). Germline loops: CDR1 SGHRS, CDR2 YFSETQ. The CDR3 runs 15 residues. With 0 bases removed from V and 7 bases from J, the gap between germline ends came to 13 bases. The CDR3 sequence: CASSLGQAEGEKLFF. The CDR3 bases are TGCGCCAGCAGCTTGGGACAGGCTGAGGGTGAAAAACTGTTTTTT.

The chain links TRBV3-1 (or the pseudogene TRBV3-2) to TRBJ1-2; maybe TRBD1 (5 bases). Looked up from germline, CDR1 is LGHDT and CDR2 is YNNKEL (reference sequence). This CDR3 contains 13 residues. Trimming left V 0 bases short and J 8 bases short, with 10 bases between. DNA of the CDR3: TGTGCCAGCAGCCAAGATTTAGGGGCAGGCTACACCTTC. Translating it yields CASSQDLGAGYTF.

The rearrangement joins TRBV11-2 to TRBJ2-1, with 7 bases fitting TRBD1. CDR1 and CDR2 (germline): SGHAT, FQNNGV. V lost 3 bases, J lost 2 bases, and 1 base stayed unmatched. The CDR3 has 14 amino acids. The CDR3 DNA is TGTGCCAGCAGCTTCGGGACAGCCTACAATGAGCAGTTCTTC. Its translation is CASSFGTAYNEQFF.

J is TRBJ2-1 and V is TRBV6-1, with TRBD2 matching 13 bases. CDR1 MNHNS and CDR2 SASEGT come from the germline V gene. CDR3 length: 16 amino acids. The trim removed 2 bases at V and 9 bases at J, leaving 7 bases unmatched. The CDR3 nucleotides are TGTGCCAGCAGTGAACCCGGACTAGCGGGGGCGACTGAGCAGTTCTTC. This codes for CASSEPGLAGATEQFF.

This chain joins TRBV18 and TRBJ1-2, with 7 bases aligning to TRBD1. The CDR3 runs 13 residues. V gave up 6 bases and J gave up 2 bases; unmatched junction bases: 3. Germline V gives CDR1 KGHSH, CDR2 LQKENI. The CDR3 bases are TGTGCCAGCTCCCAACAGGGGAACTATGGCTACACCTTC. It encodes CASSQQGNYGYTF.

The CDR3 reads CASSSGLVRETQYF. In DNA, the CDR3 is TGTGCCAGTAGTAGCGGACTAGTTAGGGAGACCCAGTACTTC. The J gene is TRBJ2-5, the V gene TRBV19, with 7 positions matching TRBD2. The length of the CDR3 is 14 residues. Germline CDR1 and CDR2: LNHDA and SQIVND (reference sequence). V lost 4 bases, J lost 5 bases, and 7 bases stayed unmatched.